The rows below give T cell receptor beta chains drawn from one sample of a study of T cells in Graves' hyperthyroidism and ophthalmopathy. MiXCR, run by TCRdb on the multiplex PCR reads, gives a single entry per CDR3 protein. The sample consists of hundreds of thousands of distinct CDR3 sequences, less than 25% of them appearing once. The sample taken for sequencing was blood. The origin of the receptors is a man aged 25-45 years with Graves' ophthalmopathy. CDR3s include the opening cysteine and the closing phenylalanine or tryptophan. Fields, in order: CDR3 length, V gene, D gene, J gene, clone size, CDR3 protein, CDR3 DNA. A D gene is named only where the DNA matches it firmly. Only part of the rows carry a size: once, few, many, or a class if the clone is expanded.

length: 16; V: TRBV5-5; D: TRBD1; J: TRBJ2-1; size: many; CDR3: CASSPRDRQFNNEQFF; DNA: TGTGCCAGCAGCCCACGGGACAGACAGTTTAACAATGAGCAGTTCTTC
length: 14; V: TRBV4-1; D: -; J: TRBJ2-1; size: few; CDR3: CASSLGGPGNEQFF; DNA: TGCGCCAGCAGCCTTGGGGGCCCAGGGAATGAGCAGTTCTTC
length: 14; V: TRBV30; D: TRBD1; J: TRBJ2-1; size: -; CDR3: CAWGPGQGYNEQFF; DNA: TGTGCCTGGGGTCCGGGACAGGGTTACAATGAGCAGTTCTTC
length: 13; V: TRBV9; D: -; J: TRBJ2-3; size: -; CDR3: CASSSAWGDTQYF; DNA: TGTGCCAGCAGCTCAGCGTGGGGGGATACGCAGTATTTT
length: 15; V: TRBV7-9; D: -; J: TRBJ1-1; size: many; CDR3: CASSLEGTKNTEAFF; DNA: TGTGCCAGCAGCTTAGAGGGGACCAAGAACACTGAAGCTTTCTTT
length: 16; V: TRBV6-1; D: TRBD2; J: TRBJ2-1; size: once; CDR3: CAIKAGTSGLYNEQFF; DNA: TGTGCCATCAAAGCAGGAACTAGCGGGCTTTACAATGAGCAGTTCTTC
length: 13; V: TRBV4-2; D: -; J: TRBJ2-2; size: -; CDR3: CASSQDPTGELFF; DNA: TGTGCCAGCAGCCAAGACCCCACCGGGGAGCTGTTTTTT
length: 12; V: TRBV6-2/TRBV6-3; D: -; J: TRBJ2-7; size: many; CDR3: CASSSLWYEQYF; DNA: TGTGCCAGCAGTTCACTTTGGTACGAGCAGTACTTC
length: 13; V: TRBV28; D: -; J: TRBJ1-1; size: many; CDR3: CASSLLTVSEAFF; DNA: TGTGCCAGCAGTTTGCTGACAGTATCTGAAGCTTTCTTT
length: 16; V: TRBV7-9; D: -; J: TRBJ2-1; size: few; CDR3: CASSLGGDYTYNEQFF; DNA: TGTGCCAGCAGCTTAGGGGGCGACTACACCTACAATGAGCAGTTCTTC
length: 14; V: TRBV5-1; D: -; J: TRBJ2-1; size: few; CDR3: CASSGQGTYNEQFF; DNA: TGCGCCAGCAGCGGGCAGGGAACTTACAATGAGCAGTTCTTC
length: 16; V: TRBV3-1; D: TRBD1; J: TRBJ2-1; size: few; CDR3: CASSPGQGAKRGEQFF; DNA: TGTGCCAGCAGCCCGGGACAGGGGGCCAAGAGGGGTGAGCAGTTCTTC
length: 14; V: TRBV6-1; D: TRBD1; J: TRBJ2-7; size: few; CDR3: CASSLQGESYEQYF; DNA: TGTGCCAGCAGTTTACAGGGGGAGAGCTACGAGCAGTACTTC
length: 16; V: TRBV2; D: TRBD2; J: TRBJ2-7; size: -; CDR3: CASSGGRLAGGYEQYF; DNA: TGTGCCAGCAGTGGGGGCCGACTAGCGGGAGGGTACGAGCAGTACTTC
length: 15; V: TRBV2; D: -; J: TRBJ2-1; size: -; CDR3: CASRKSRQSNNEQFF; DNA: TGTGCCAGCAGAAAATCGAGACAGAGCAACAATGAGCAGTTCTTC
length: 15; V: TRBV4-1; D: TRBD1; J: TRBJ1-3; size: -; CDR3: CASSQYTGAGNTIYF; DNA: TGCGCCAGCAGCCAATACACAGGGGCTGGAAACACCATATATTTT
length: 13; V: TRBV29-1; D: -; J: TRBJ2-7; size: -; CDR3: CSVEDPDSYEQYF; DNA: TGCAGCGTTGAAGACCCCGACAGCTACGAGCAGTACTTC
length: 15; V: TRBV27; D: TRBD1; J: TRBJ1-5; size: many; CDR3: CASSWDSGGQGTQHF; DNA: TGTGCCAGCAGTTGGGACAGTGGAGGGCAAGGGACCCAGCATTTT
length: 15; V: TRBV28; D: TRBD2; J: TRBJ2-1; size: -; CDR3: CASSLTGTRVNEQFF; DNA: TGTGCCAGCAGCTTAACCGGGACTAGGGTGAATGAGCAGTTCTTC
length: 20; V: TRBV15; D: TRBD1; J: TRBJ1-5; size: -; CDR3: CATSRDRPGQVPYSNQPQHF; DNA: TGTGCCACCAGCAGAGATCGACCGGGACAGGTCCCTTATAGCAATCAGCCCCAGCATTTT